This T cell receptor (beta chain) was retrieved from a study of cytomegalovirus exposure and HLA in healthy donors. TCRdb's copy holds only in-frame clones and misses some; the assay was immunoSEQ multiplex PCR. The profile shows about 330,000 clones, 75% to 90% of them singletons. There are 15 residues in the CDR3. Germline CDR1 is MNHNS and CDR2 is SASEGT. The trim removed 7 bases at V and 4 bases at J, leaving 10 bases unmatched. Sequenced material: PBMCs. The V gene is TRBV6-1, the J gene TRBJ2-5; 9 nucleotides agree with TRBD1. The TCR originated in a woman aged 25 to 39 in good health and CMV-seropositive. The CDR3 sequence is CASTPDRGGRETQYF. The CDR3 DNA sequence: TGTGCCAGCACTCCGGACAGGGGAGGGAGAGAGACCCAGTACTTC.